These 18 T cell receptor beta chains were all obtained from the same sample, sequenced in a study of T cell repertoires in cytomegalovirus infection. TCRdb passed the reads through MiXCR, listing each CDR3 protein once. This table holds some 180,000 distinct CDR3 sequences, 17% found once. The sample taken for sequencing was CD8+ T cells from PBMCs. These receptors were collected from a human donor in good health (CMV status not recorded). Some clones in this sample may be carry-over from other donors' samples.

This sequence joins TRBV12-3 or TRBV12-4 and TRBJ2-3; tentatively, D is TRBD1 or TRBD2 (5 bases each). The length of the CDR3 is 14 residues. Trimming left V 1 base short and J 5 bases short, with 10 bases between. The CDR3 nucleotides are TGTGCCAGCAGTTTAGGTCAGGGAGTAGATACGCAGTATTTT. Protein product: CASSLGQGVDTQYF.

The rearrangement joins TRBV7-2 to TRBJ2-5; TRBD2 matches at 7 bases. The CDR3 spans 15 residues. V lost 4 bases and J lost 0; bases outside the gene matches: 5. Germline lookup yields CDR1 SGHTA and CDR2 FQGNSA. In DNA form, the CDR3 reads TGTGCCAGCAGCTCGGTAGCGGGCCACCAAGAGACCCAGTACTTC. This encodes CASSSVAGHQETQYF.

The CDR3 DNA reads TGTGCCAGCAGCCAAGCCCCGGGAAGACAGGGCCAAGAGACCCAGTACTTC. Its translation: CASSQAPGRQGQETQYF. The chain combines TRBV3-1 with TRBJ2-5, with TRBD1 identical over 7 bases. The CDR3 totals 17 residues. Germline lookup yields CDR1 LGHDT and CDR2 YNNKEL (reference sequence). The J segment lost 1 base and the V segment lost 1 base, leaving 9 bases of the junction unmatched.

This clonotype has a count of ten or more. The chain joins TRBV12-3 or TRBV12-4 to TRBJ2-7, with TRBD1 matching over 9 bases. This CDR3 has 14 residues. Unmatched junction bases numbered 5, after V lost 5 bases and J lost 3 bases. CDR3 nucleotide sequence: TGTGCCAGCAGTACAGGGGGCAAAGTCTACGAGCAGTACTTC. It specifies CASSTGGKVYEQYF.

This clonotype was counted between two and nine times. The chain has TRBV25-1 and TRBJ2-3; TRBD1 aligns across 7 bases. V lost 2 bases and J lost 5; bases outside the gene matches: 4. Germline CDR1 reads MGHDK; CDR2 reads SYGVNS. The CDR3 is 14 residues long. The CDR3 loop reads CASSEQGELDTQYF. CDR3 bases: TGTGCCAGCAGTGAACAGGGGGAGCTAGATACGCAGTATTTT.

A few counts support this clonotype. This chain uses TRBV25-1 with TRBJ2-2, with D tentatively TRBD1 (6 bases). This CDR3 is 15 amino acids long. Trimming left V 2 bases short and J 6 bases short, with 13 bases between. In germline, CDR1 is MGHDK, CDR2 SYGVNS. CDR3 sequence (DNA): TGTGCCAGCAGTGAAACCACAGGGAGTGCCGGGGAGCTGTTTTTT. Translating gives CASSETTGSAGELFF.

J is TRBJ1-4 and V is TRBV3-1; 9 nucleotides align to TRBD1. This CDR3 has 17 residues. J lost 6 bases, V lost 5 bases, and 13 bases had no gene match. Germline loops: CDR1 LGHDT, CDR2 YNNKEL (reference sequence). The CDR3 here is CASSRSRDRVLDEKLFF. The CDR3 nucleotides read TGTGCCAGCAGCAGAAGCCGGGACAGGGTTTTGGATGAAAAACTGTTTTTT. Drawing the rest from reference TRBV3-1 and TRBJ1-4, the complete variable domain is DTAVSQTPKYLVTQMGNDKSIKCEQNLGHDTMYWYKQDSKKFLKIMFSYNNKELIINETVPNRFSPKSPDKAHLNLHINSLELGDSAVYFCASSRSRDRVLDEKLFFGSGTQLSVL.

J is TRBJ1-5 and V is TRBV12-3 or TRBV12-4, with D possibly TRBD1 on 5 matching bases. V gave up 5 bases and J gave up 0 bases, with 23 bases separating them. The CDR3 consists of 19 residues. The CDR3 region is CASSPITGRRIFSNQPQHF. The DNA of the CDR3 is TGTGCCAGCAGTCCGATCACAGGACGGAGGATCTTTAGCAATCAGCCCCAGCATTTT.

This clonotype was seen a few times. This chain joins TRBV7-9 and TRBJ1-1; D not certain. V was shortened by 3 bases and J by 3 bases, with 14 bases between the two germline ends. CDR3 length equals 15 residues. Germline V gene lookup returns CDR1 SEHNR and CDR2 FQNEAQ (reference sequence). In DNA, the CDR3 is TGTGCCAGCAGCTTTTACCCCGAGAGGGACACTGAAGCTTTCTTT. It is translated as CASSFYPERDTEAFF.

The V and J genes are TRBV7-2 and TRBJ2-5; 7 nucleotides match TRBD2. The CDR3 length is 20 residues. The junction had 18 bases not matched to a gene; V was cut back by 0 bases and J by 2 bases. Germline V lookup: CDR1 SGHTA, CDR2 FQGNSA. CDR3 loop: CASSLAVIYKAGKYQETQYF. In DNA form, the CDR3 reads TGTGCCAGCAGCTTAGCGGTTATATATAAAGCGGGAAAATATCAAGAGACCCAGTACTTC.

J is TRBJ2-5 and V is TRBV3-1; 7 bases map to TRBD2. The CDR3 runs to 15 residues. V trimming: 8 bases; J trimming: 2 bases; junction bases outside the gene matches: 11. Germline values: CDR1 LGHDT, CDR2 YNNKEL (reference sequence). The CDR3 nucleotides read TGTGCCAGCCAGCAGCTTCACGGGGGGCAAGAGACCCAGTACTTC. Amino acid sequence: CASQQLHGGQETQYF.

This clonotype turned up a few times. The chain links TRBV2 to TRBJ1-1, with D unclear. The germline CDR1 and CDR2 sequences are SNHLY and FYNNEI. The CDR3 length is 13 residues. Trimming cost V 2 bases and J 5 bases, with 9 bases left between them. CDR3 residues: CASSEPVKTEAFF. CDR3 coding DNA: TGTGCCAGCAGTGAACCGGTTAAAACTGAAGCTTTCTTT.

CDR3 in DNA: TGTGCCAGCAGTACCACTAGCGGGGGGTTCTACGAGCAGTACTTC. Protein sequence: CASSTTSGGFYEQYF. This chain uses TRBV6-5 with TRBJ2-7; 12 bases map to TRBD2. Trimming took 5 bases from V and 3 from J; bases not matched to a gene: 5. CDR1 and CDR2 from the germline V gene are MNHEY and SVGAGI. The CDR3 has 15 amino acids.

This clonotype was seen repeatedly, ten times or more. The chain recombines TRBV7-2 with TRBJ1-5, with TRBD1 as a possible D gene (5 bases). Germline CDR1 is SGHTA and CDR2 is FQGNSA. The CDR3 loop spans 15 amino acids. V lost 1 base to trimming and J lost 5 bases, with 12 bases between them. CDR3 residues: CASSLEKTAYQPQHF. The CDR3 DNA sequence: TGTGCCAGCAGCTTAGAAAAGACAGCGTATCAGCCCCAGCATTTT.

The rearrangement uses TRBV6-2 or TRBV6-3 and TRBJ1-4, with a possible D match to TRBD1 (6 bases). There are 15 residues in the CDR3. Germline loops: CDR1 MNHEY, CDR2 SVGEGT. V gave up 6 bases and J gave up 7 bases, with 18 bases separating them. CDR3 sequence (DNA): TGTGCCAGCAGCCTTTATCGGGACACCATTGAAAAACTGTTTTTT. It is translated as CASSLYRDTIEKLFF.

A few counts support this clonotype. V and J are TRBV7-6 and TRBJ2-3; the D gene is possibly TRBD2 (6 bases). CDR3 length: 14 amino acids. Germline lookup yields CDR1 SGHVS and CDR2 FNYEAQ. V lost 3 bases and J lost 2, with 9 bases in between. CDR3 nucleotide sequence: TGTGCCAGCAGCTTCGGGGGACCCACAGATACGCAGTATTTT. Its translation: CASSFGGPTDTQYF.

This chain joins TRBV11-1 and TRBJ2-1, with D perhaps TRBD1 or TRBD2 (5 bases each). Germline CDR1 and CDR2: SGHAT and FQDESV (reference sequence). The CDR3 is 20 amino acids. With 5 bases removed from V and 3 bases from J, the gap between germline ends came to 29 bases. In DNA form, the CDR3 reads TGTGCCAGCAGCCCCCTCCGGGGTGGCACCAAGGGGCTCAGCTACAATGAGCAGTTCTTC. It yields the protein CASSPLRGGTKGLSYNEQFF.

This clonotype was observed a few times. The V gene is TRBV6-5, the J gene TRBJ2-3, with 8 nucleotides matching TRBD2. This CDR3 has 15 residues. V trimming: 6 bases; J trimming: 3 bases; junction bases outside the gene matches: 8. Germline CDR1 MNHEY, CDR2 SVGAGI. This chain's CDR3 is CASRPSGGLTDTQYF. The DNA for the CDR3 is TGTGCCAGCAGACCCTCGGGGGGGTTGACAGATACGCAGTATTTT.